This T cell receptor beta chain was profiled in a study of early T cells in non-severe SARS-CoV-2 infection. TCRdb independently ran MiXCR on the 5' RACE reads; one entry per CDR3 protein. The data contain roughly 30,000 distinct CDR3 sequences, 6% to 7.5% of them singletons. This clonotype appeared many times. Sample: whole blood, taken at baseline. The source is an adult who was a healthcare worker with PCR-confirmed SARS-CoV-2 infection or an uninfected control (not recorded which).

Written as DNA, the CDR3 is TGTGCCACCAGTGATATGGTAGCGGGATCCTACAATGAGCAGTTCTTC. Translating gives CATSDMVAGSYNEQFF. The chain carries TRBV24-1 and TRBJ2-1; TRBD2 matches 8 bases. V was clipped by 3 bases and J by 1 base; unmatched bases: 4. Germline V CDR1 and CDR2: KGHDR, SFDVKD. The CDR3 runs to 16 residues.